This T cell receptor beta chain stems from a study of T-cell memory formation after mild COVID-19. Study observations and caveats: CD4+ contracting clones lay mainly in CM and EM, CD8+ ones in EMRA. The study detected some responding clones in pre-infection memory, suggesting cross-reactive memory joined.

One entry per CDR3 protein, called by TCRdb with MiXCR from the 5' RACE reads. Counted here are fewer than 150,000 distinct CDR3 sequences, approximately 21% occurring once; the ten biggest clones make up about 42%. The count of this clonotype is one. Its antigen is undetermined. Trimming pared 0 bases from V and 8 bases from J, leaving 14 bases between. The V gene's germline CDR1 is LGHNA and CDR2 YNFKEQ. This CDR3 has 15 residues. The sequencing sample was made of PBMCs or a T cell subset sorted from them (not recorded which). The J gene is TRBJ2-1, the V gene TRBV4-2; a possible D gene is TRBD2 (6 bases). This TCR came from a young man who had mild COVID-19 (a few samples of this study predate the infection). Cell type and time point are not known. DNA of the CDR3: TGTGCCAGCAGCCAAGATTGGGGGGTAGGAGATGAGCAGTTCTTC. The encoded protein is CASSQDWGVGDEQFF.